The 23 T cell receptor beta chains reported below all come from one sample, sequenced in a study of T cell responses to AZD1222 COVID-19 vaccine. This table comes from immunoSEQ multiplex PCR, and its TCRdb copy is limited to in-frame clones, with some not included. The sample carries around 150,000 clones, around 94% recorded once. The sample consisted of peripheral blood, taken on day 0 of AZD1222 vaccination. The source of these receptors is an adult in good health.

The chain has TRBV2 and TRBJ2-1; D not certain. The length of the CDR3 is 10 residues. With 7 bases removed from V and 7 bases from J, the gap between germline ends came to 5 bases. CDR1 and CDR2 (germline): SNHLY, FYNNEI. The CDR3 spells CASNGNEQFF. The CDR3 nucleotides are TGTGCCAGCAATGGGAATGAGCAGTTCTTC.

CDR3 loop: CASSLPGGYEKLFF. Here the CDR3 DNA reads TGTGCCAGCAGTTTACCTGGGGGTTATGAAAAACTGTTTTTT. The chain recombines TRBV28 with TRBJ1-4; possibly TRBD1 for D (5 bases). Germline assignment: CDR1 MDHEN and CDR2 SYDVKM. With 2 bases removed from V and 6 bases from J, the gap between germline ends came to 10 bases. CDR3 size: 14 residues. The full variable domain, with the rest looked up from reference TRBV28 and TRBJ1-4, is DVKVTQSSRYLVKRTGEKVFLECVQDMDHENMFWYRQDPGLGLRLIYFSYDVKMKEKGDIPEGYSVSREKKERFSLILESASTNQTSMYLCASSLPGGYEKLFFGSGTQLSVL.

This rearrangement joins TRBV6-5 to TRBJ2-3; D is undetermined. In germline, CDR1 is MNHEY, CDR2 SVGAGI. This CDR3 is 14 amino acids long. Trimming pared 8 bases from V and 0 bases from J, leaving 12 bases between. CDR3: CASGFTESTDTQYF. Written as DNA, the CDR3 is TGTGCCAGCGGGTTTACGGAAAGCACAGATACGCAGTATTTT.

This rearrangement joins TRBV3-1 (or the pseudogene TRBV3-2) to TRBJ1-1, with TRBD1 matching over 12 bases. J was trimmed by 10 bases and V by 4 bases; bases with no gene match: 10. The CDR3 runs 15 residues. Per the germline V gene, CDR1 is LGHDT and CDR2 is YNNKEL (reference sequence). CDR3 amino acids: CASSRSGQGAAPAFF. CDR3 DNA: TGTGCCAGCAGCCGATCGGGACAGGGGGCCGCGCCAGCTTTCTTT.

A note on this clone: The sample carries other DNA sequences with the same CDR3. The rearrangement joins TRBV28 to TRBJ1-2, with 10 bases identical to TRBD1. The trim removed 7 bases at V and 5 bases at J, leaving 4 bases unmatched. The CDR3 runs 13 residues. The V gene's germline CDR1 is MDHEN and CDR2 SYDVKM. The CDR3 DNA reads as TGTGCCAGCACCCTGGGACAGGGGTATGGCTACACCTTC. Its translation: CASTLGQGYGYTF.

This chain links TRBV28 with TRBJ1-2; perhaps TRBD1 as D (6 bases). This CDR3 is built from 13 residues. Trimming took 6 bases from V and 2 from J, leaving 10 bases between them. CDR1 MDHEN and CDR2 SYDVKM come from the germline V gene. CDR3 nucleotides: TGTGCCAGCAGGCTTACAGGGAACTATGGCTACACCTTC. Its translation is CASRLTGNYGYTF.

The DNA of the CDR3 is TGCAGCGTTGTAAGAGGGGAGCAGTACGTC. As protein: CSVVRGEQYV. This chain links TRBV29-1 with TRBJ2-7; the D gene is possibly TRBD2 (5 bases). V was shortened by 4 bases and J by 7 bases, with 8 bases between the two germline ends. The CDR3 has 10 amino acids. From germline, CDR1 is SQVTM and CDR2 ANQGSEA.

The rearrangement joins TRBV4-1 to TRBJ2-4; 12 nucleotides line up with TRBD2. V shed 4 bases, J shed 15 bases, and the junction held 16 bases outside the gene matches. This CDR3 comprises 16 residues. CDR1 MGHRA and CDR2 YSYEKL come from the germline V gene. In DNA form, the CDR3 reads TGCGCCAGCAGCCCCGACCGACTAGCGGGGGCCTGGGGAGGGTACTTC. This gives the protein CASSPDRLAGAWGGYF.

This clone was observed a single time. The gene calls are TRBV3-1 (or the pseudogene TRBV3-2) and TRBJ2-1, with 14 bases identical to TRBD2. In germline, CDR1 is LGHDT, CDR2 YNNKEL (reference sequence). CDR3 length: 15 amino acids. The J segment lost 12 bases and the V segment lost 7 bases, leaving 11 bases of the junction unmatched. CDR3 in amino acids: CASTKGLAGEVRQFF. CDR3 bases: TGTGCCAGCACCAAGGGACTAGCGGGAGAAGTACGGCAGTTCTTC.

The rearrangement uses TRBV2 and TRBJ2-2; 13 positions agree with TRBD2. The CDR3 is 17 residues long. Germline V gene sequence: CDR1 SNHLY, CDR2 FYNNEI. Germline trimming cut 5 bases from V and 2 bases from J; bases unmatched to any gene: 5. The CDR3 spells CASSSGLAGANTGELFF. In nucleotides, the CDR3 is TGTGCCAGCAGTTCCGGACTAGCGGGAGCCAACACCGGGGAGCTGTTTTTT. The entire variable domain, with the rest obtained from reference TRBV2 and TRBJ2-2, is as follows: EPEVTQTPSHQVTQMGQEVILRCVPISNHLYFYWYRQILGQKVEFLVSFYNNEISEKSEIFDDQFSVERPDGSNFTLKIRSTKLEDSAMYFCASSSGLAGANTGELFFGEGSRLTVL.

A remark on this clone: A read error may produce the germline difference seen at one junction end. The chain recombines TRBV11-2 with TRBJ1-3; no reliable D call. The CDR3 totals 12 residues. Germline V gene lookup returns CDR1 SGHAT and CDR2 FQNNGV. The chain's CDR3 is CASSLDEDTIYF. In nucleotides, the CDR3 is TGTGCCAGCAGCCTAGATGAGGACACCATATATTTT.

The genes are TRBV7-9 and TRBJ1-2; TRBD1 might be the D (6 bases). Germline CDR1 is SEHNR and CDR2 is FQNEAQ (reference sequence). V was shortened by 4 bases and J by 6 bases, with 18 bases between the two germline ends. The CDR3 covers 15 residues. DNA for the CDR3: TGTGCCAGCAGCTCGTTATCTCAGGGGTTGGATGGCTACACCTTC. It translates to CASSSLSQGLDGYTF.

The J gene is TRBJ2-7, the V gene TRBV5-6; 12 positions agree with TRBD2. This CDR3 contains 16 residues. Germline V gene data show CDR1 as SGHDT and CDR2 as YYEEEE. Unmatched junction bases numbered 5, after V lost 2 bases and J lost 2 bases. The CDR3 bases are TGTGCCAGCAGCTTACTTCTAGCGGGAGGGCCCTACGAGCAGTACGTC. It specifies CASSLLLAGGPYEQYV.

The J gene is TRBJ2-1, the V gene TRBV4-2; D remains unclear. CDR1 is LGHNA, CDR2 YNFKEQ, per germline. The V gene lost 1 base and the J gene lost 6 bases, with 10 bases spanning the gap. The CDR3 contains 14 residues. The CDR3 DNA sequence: TGTGCCAGCAGCCAAGGTATCGGAACCAATGAGCAGTTCTTC. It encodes CASSQGIGTNEQFF.

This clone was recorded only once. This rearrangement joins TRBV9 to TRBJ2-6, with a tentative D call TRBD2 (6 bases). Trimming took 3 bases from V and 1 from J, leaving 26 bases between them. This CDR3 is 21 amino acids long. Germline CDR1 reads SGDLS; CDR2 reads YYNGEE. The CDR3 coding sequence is TGTGCCAGCAGCGACCGAACCGGGTCATTGCGGGATCTATCTGGGGCCAACGTCCTGACTTTC. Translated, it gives CASSDRTGSLRDLSGANVLTF. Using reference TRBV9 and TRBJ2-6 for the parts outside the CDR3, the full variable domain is DSGVTQTPKHLITATGQRVTLRCSPRSGDLSVYWYQQSLDQGLQFLIQYYNGEERAKGNILERFSAQQFPDLHSELNLSSLELGDSALYFCASSDRTGSLRDLSGANVLTFGAGSRLTVL.

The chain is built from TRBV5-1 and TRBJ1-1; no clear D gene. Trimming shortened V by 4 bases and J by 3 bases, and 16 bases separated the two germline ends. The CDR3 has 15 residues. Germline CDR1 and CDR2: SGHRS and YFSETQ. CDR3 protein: CASSPSGREYTEAFF. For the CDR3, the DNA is TGCGCCAGCAGCCCGTCGGGGAGGGAGTACACTGAAGCTTTCTTT.

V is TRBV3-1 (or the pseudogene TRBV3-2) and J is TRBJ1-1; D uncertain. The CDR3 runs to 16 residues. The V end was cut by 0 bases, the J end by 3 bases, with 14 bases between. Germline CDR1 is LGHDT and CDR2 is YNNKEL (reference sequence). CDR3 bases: TGTGCCAGCAGCCAAGAAAGGACGGCGGGTGACACTGAAGCTTTCTTT. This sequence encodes CASSQERTAGDTEAFF.

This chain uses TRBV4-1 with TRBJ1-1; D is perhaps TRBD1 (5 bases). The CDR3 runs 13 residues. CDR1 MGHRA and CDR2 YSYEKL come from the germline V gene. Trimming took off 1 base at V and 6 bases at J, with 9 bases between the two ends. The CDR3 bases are TGCGCCAGCAGCCAAGGAAACAGGCCTGAAGCTTTCTTT. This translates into CASSQGNRPEAFF.

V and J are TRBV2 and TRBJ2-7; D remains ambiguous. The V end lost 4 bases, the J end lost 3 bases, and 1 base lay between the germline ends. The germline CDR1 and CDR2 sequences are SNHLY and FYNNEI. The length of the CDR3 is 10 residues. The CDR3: CASSGYEQYV. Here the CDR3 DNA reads TGTGCCAGCAGTGGCTACGAGCAGTACGTC.

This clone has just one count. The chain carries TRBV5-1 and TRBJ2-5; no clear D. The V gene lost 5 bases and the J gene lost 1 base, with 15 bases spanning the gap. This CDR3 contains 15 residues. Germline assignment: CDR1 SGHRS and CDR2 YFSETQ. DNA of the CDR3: TGCGCCAGCAGAGACCCCCTGGTGTTCCAAGAGACCCAGTACTTC. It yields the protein CASRDPLVFQETQYF.

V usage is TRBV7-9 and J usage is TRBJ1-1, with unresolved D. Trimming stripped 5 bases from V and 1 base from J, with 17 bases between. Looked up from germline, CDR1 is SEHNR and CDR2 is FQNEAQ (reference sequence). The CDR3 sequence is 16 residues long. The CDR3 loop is CASSPKSYTPNTEAFF. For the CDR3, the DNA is TGTGCCAGCAGCCCCAAATCGTACACACCGAACACTGAAGCTTTCTTT.

The chain's CDR3 is CASSYSVGFGGYTF. CDR3 DNA sequence: TGTGCCAGCAGTTACTCGGTGGGGTTTGGAGGCTACACCTTC. This sequence joins TRBV6-5 and TRBJ1-2; D unresolved. This CDR3 is 14 amino acids long. Germline V lookup: CDR1 MNHEY, CDR2 SVGAGI. V gave up 0 bases and J gave up 8 bases, with 13 bases separating them.

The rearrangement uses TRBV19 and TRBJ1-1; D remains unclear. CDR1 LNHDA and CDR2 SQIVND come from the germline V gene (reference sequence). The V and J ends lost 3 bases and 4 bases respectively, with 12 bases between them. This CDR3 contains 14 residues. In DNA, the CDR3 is TGTGCCAGTAGTATTGGATCAGCTGGCACTGAAGCTTTCTTT. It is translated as CASSIGSAGTEAFF.